The T cell receptor beta chain described here comes from a study of blood T cell repertoires in COVID-19. In its sample, this clone was seen once. The CDR3 is 14 residues long. CDR1 MDHEN and CDR2 SYDVKM come from the germline V gene. V dropped 7 bases and J dropped 3; count of bases not matched to a gene: 4. Repertoires were generated with immunoSEQ multiplex PCR, while TCRdb's copy carries only in-frame clones and drops some. This table has 95,000 to 150,000 clones, roughly 89% appearing once. This clonotype originated in a woman between 50 and 59 years old with acute or convalescent COVID-19. Sequenced: peripheral blood. The gene calls are TRBV28 and TRBJ2-1, with 9 bases lining up with TRBD2. CDR3 amino acids: CASMLAGFYNEQFF. The CDR3, as DNA: TGTGCCAGCATGCTAGCGGGATTCTACAATGAGCAGTTCTTC.